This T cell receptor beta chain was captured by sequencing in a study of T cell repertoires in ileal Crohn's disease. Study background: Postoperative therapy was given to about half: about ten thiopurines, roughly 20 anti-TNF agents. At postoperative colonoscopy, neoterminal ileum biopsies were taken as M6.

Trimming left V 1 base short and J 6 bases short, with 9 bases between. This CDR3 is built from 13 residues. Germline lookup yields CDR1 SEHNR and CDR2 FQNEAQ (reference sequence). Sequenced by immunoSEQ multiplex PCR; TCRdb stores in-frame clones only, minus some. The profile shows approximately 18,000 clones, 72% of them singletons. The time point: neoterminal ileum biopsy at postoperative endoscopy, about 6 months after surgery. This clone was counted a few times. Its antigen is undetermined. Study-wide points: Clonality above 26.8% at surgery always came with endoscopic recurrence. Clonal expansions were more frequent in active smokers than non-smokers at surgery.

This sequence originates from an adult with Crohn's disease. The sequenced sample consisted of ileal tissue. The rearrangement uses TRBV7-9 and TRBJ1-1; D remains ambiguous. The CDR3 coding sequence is TGTGCCAGCAGCTTAGGGGGAGTCGCTGAAGCTTTCTTT. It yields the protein CASSLGGVAEAFF.